The source of this T cell receptor (beta chain) is a study of control samples from healthy donors and cancer patients. The assay was immunoSEQ multiplex PCR, and TCRdb's table has in-frame clones only and misses some. The sample records around 120,000 clones, approximately 89% being singletons. The V end was cut by 4 bases, the J end by 4 bases, with 8 bases between. CDR3 length: 13 residues. Germline-derived CDR1 and CDR2 are LGHNA and YSLEER. This receptor was taken from a man aged 35 to 55 in good health. This sequence joins TRBV4-3 and TRBJ2-1; no definite D call. Specimen: blood. The CDR3 nucleotides read TGCGCCAGCAGCCCCCGGGTATACAATGAGCAGTTCTTC. It codes for CASSPRVYNEQFF.